These 32 T cell receptor beta chains were all obtained from the same sample, sequenced in a study of T cells in Graves' hyperthyroidism and ophthalmopathy. It was RNA transcripts that yielded the amplified TCR beta CDR3 regions. During a first-round RT-PCR of the TCR CDR3, the HTBI primer set was used. TCRdb re-derived calls from the multiplex PCR reads in MiXCR, one entry per CDR3 protein. This sample carries hundreds of thousands of distinct CDR3 sequences, approximately 14% of them seen once, and the ten largest clones take around 14%. Material for sequencing was blood. The receptors were gathered from a man between 18 and 29 years old with Graves' ophthalmopathy.

This clonotype was counted at least ten times. The rearrangement uses TRBV6-1 and TRBJ1-1; 9 nucleotides line up with TRBD1. This CDR3 region has 12 residues. Germline lookup yields CDR1 MNHNS and CDR2 SASEGT. V was clipped by 5 bases and J by 10 bases; unmatched bases: 5. The CDR3 DNA is TGTGCCAGCAGTTCCCAGACAGGGGGAGCTTTCTTT. Residues: CASSSQTGGAFF.

This clonotype was detected a few times. The chain is built from TRBV19 and TRBJ2-7; D is unresolved. V was trimmed by 10 bases and J by 5 bases, leaving 18 bases between them. The CDR3 is 13 amino acids. The V gene's germline CDR1 is LNHDA and CDR2 SQIVND (reference sequence). CDR3 DNA sequence: TGTGCCACCTCTCCCGGGCCCTTTGACGAGCAGTACTTC. It encodes CATSPGPFDEQYF. The full variable domain, its missing parts supplied by reference TRBV19 and TRBJ2-7, is DGGITQSPKYLFRKEGQNVTLSCEQNLNHDAMYWYRQDPGQGLRLIYYSQIVNDFQKGDIAEGYSVSREKKESFPLTVTSAQKNPTAFYLCATSPGPFDEQYFGPGTRLTVT.

This clonotype was picked up many times. This sequence joins TRBV20-1 and TRBJ1-2; tentative D call: TRBD1 (5 bases). V was cut by 5 bases and J by 3 bases, with 13 bases left in between. In germline, CDR1 is DFQATT, CDR2 SNEGSKA (reference sequence). This CDR3 has 13 residues. CDR3 region: CSAGHPADYGYTF. For the CDR3, the DNA is TGCAGTGCTGGACACCCGGCGGACTATGGCTACACCTTC.

This clonotype was picked up many times. The genes are TRBV6-2 or TRBV6-3 and TRBJ1-1, with 8 bases matching TRBD1. Germline loops: CDR1 MNHEY, CDR2 SVGEGT. Trimming cost V 6 bases and J 1 base; bases outside gene matches: 4. This CDR3 region has 14 residues. DNA for the CDR3: TGTGCCAGCAGATCACAGGGGGGGAACACTGAAGCTTTCTTT. This gives the protein CASRSQGGNTEAFF.

The table lists this clonotype with many counts. The gene calls are TRBV7-2 and TRBJ2-3; TRBD1 is a possible D gene (5 bases). Germline assignment: CDR1 SGHTA and CDR2 FQGNSA. V dropped 5 bases and J dropped 5 bases, with 14 bases sitting between them. The CDR3 extends over 14 amino acids. DNA for the CDR3: TGTGCCAGCAGCAACTGGGGCGGTGGAGATACGCAGTATTTT. Translating it yields CASSNWGGGDTQYF.

A word on this clonotype: A much larger clone lies a single base off, so this may be a read error. V usage is TRBV5-1 and J usage is TRBJ1-3, with no clear D. Germline V CDR1 and CDR2: SGHRS, YFSETQ. Trimming took off 5 bases at V and 0 bases at J, with 12 bases between the two ends. The CDR3 runs to 15 residues. CDR3 amino acids: CASRSDGLSGNTIYF. The CDR3 DNA is TGCGCCAGCAGGTCGGATGGACTCTCTGGAAACACCATATATTTT.

This clonotype was seen at least ten times. V usage is TRBV2 and J usage is TRBJ1-1; D ambiguous. The V end was cut by 10 bases, the J end by 0 bases, with 9 bases between. The V gene's germline CDR1 is SNHLY and CDR2 FYNNEI. CDR3 length: 12 amino acids. The DNA of the CDR3 is TGTGCCACGAGTTTACTGAACACTGAAGCTTTCTTT. It translates to CATSLLNTEAFF.

This clonotype was found a few times. The chain employs TRBV19 and TRBJ2-4; D could derive from TRBD1 or TRBD2 (5 bases each). Germline V CDR1 and CDR2: LNHDA, SQIVND (reference sequence). V lost 5 bases, J lost 3 bases, and 14 bases lay in between. The CDR3 loop spans 15 amino acids. CDR3 bases: TGTGCCAGTAGTGGAAATGGGGCGGGCAAAAACATTCAGTACTTC. Its protein is CASSGNGAGKNIQYF.

At least ten counts were recorded for this clonotype. The J gene is TRBJ2-7, the V gene TRBV7-9; TRBD1 agrees at 8 bases. Germline CDR1 SEHNR, CDR2 FQNEAQ (reference sequence). Trimming cost V 6 bases and J 6 bases; bases outside gene matches: 13. This CDR3 contains 15 residues. In DNA form, the CDR3 reads TGTGCCAGCAGTCCAGATCGCACAGGGGGGTCCGAGCAGTACTTC. Its translation is CASSPDRTGGSEQYF.

This clonotype was seen many times. V and J are TRBV7-2 and TRBJ1-1, with TRBD1 identical over 7 bases. Unmatched junction bases numbered 8, after V lost 4 bases and J lost 0 bases. CDR3 length: 16 residues. Germline V gene data show CDR1 as SGHTA and CDR2 as FQGNSA. Here the CDR3 DNA reads TGTGCCAGCAGCTCGGACAGGAGTCTCATGAACACTGAAGCTTTCTTT. Translating gives CASSSDRSLMNTEAFF. Looking up the rest from reference TRBV7-2 and TRBJ1-1 gives the full variable domain: GAGVSQSPSNKVTEKGKDVELRCDPISGHTALYWYRQSLGQGLEFLIYFQGNSAPDKSGLPSDRFSAERTGGSVSTLTIQRTQQEDSAVYLCASSSDRSLMNTEAFFGQGTRLTVV.

The chain combines TRBV12-5 with TRBJ2-2; 8 nucleotides match TRBD1. CDR3 size: 16 residues. The V gene's germline CDR1 is LGHNT and CDR2 FRNRAP. J lost 4 bases, V lost 3 bases, and 7 bases had no gene match. The CDR3 coding sequence is TGTGCTAGTGGTTTCCACCTCACAGGGGGCACCGGGGAGCTGTTTTTT. Translated: CASGFHLTGGTGELFF. The variable domain in full, completed from reference TRBV12-5 and TRBJ2-2, reads DARVTQTPRHKVTEMGQEVTMRCQPILGHNTVFWYRQTMMQGLELLAYFRNRAPLDDSGMPKDRFSAEMPDATLATLKIQPSEPRDSAVYFCASGFHLTGGTGELFFGEGSRLTVL.

In this sample, this clonotype turned up a few times. It may be a read error: a sequence one base away is much more abundant. The chain recombines TRBV12-5 with TRBJ2-1; 8 bases agree with TRBD1. The CDR3 is 14 residues long. V trimming: 1 base; J trimming: 9 bases; junction bases outside the gene matches: 5. Germline CDR1 is LGHNT and CDR2 is FRNRAP. CDR3 sequence (DNA): TGTGCTAGTGGTTTGGCGGGGACAGGCGGTGAGCAGTTCTTC. This gives the protein CASGLAGTGGEQFF.

The chain links TRBV4-2 to TRBJ1-3, with 7 bases aligning to TRBD1. V lost 1 base and J lost 4; bases outside the gene matches: 13. There are 18 residues in the CDR3. Germline CDR1 is LGHNA and CDR2 is YNFKEQ. CDR3 region: CASSQATGAAVIGNTIYF. The CDR3 nucleotides read TGTGCCAGCAGCCAAGCCACAGGGGCCGCGGTCATCGGAAACACCATATATTTT.

The rearrangement uses TRBV4-1 and TRBJ2-1, with D uncertain. Trimming shortened V by 0 bases and J by 4 bases, and 13 bases separated the two germline ends. Germline lookup yields CDR1 MGHRA and CDR2 YSYEKL. The CDR3 has 16 residues. CDR3 in DNA: TGCGCCAGCAGCCAAGATGTACCTGAAGGGTACAATGAGCAGTTCTTC. Translated, it gives CASSQDVPEGYNEQFF.

This clonotype has only a few counts. The chain is built from TRBV7-9 and TRBJ1-1, with 9 bases identical to TRBD1. The CDR3 totals 13 residues. In germline, CDR1 is SEHNR, CDR2 FQNEAQ (reference sequence). V was clipped by 5 bases and J by 6 bases; unmatched bases: 4. CDR3 in DNA: TGTGCCAGCAGCACGGACAGGGGCTCTGAAGCTTTCTTT. Translated, it gives CASSTDRGSEAFF.

This clonotype was detected many times. V is TRBV4-1 and J is TRBJ2-3, with 8 bases fitting TRBD2. CDR1 is MGHRA, CDR2 YSYEKL, per germline. The CDR3 totals 15 residues. V was clipped by 3 bases and J by 1 base; unmatched bases: 3. The CDR3 spells CASSHGAGGTDTQYF. The CDR3 coding sequence is TGCGCCAGCAGCCATGGAGCGGGGGGCACAGATACGCAGTATTTT.

This clonotype came up many times. V gene TRBV6-1 combines with J gene TRBJ1-1, with D perhaps TRBD1 (5 bases). CDR3 length: 17 residues. Per the germline V gene, CDR1 is MNHNS and CDR2 is SASEGT. The V end was cut by 8 bases, the J end by 0 bases, with 22 bases between. The chain's CDR3 is CASVKSAPGQVNTEAFF. DNA of the CDR3: TGTGCCAGCGTCAAGTCAGCACCCGGACAAGTGAACACTGAAGCTTTCTTT.

This clonotype was detected many times. V and J are TRBV7-3 and TRBJ2-3, with D uncertain. Germline V gene data show CDR1 as SGHTA and CDR2 as FQGTGA. There are 13 residues in the CDR3. Trimming left V 4 bases short and J 6 bases short, with 11 bases between. The CDR3 protein is CASSSPTLDTQYF. In DNA, the CDR3 is TGTGCCAGCAGCTCCCCGACTCTGGATACGCAGTATTTT.

Many counts were recorded for this clonotype. The rearrangement joins TRBV11-2 to TRBJ2-1; the match to TRBD2 covers 8 bases. Germline V gene lookup returns CDR1 SGHAT and CDR2 FQNNGV. CDR3 length: 17 amino acids. V trimming: 1 base; J trimming: 10 bases; junction bases outside the gene matches: 15. In nucleotides, the CDR3 is TGTGCCAGCAGCTTAGGGCGGGGTAGCGGGATGGTGATAGAGCAGTTCTTC. It encodes CASSLGRGSGMVIEQFF.

Many counts were recorded for this clonotype. The chain combines TRBV30 with TRBJ1-3; no firm D call. Germline V gene data show CDR1 as GTSNPN and CDR2 as SVGIG (reference sequence). The CDR3 sequence is 15 residues long. V gave up 2 bases and J gave up 3 bases, with 14 bases separating them. CDR3 DNA: TGTGCCTGGAGTTTGACGTCCGGAATTGGAAACACCATATATTTT. This translates into CAWSLTSGIGNTIYF.

The CDR3 spells CATGLAGGLQETQYF. In DNA form, the CDR3 reads TGTGCCACTGGACTAGCGGGGGGACTACAAGAGACCCAGTACTTC. This sequence joins TRBV6-1 and TRBJ2-5; 14 nucleotides agree with TRBD2. This CDR3 is 15 amino acids long. Germline V gene data show CDR1 as MNHNS and CDR2 as SASEGT. The V segment lost 10 bases and the J segment 2 bases; nucleotides outside the gene matches: 6.

At least ten counts were recorded for this clonotype. This chain uses TRBV7-9 with TRBJ2-5, with 13 bases lining up with TRBD2. From germline, CDR1 is SEHNR and CDR2 FQNEAQ (reference sequence). Losses at the gene ends were 3 bases for V and 4 bases for J; bases not matched to a gene: 5. CDR3 length: 16 residues. CDR3: CASSFLRTSGRETQYF. The CDR3 DNA reads as TGTGCCAGCAGCTTCCTCCGGACTAGCGGGAGAGAGACCCAGTACTTC.

This clonotype was seen repeatedly, ten times or more. This chain connects TRBV29-1 to TRBJ2-3; TRBD1 matches 8 bases. CDR1 SQVTM and CDR2 ANQGSEA come from the germline V gene. The V gene end was trimmed by 8 bases and the J gene end by 0 bases; junction bases not matched to a gene: 4. This CDR3 is 13 amino acids long. For the CDR3, the DNA is TGCAGCACCCGGACAGGGAGCACAGATACGCAGTATTTT. This codes for CSTRTGSTDTQYF.

The table lists this clonotype with many counts. The CDR3 loop is CASSLTSAQETQYF. The CDR3 bases are TGTGCCAGCAGCCTGACTAGCGCCCAAGAGACCCAGTACTTC. This chain joins TRBV28 and TRBJ2-5; 8 bases are a match to TRBD2. The CDR3 is 14 residues long. Per the germline V gene, CDR1 is MDHEN and CDR2 is SYDVKM. The V and J ends lost 6 bases and 1 base, in that order; junction bases with no gene match: 4. The full variable domain, in which reference TRBV28 and TRBJ2-5 provide the parts outside the CDR3, is DVKVTQSSRYLVKRTGEKVFLECVQDMDHENMFWYRQDPGLGLRLIYFSYDVKMKEKGDIPEGYSVSREKKERFSLILESASTNQTSMYLCASSLTSAQETQYFGPGTRLLVL.

Many counts were recorded for this clonotype. V is TRBV27 and J is TRBJ2-7; D is undetermined. The CDR3 consists of 15 residues. The germline V gene has CDR1 MNHEY and CDR2 SMNVEV (reference sequence). Trimming left V 7 bases short and J 3 bases short, with 19 bases between. CDR3 sequence reads: CASKISTSTLYEQYF. Written as DNA, the CDR3 is TGTGCCAGCAAAATCAGTACCAGTACCCTCTACGAGCAGTACTTC.

The rearrangement joins TRBV15 to TRBJ2-2; weak D call: TRBD1 (5 bases). CDR3 length: 15 amino acids. The germline CDR1 and CDR2 sequences are LNHNV and YYDKDF (reference sequence). V lost 3 bases to trimming and J lost 2 bases, with 10 bases between them. The CDR3, as DNA: TGTGCCACCAGCAGGACAGACTTAAACACCGGGGAGCTGTTTTTT. The encoded protein is CATSRTDLNTGELFF.

This clonotype was found a few times. This rearrangement joins TRBV20-1 to TRBJ2-6; 9 bases align to TRBD1. This CDR3 spans 15 amino acids. The germline V gene has CDR1 DFQATT and CDR2 SNEGSKA (reference sequence). The J segment lost 0 bases and the V segment lost 5 bases, leaving 2 bases of the junction unmatched. The CDR3 region is CSAWDRDSGANVLTF. In DNA form, the CDR3 reads TGCAGTGCTTGGGACAGGGACTCTGGGGCCAACGTCCTGACTTTC.

At least ten counts were recorded for this clonotype. The V call is TRBV11-1, the J call TRBJ2-1; TRBD2 aligns across 10 bases. V dropped 1 base and J dropped 8; count of bases not matched to a gene: 5. The CDR3 is 15 amino acids. Germline loops: CDR1 SGHAT, CDR2 FQDESV (reference sequence). CDR3 in amino acids: CASSLEAGGPHEQFF. CDR3 in DNA: TGTGCCAGCAGCTTAGAAGCGGGAGGGCCCCATGAGCAGTTCTTC.

J is TRBJ2-7 and V is TRBV19; D may be TRBD2 (6 bases). The CDR3 length is 13 residues. V was pared by 5 bases and J by 2 bases, with 10 bases between. CDR1 and CDR2 from the germline V gene are LNHDA and SQIVND (reference sequence). In DNA form, the CDR3 reads TGTGCCAGTAGTGAACCGGGAGCCTACGAGCAGTACTTC. It translates to CASSEPGAYEQYF.

At least ten counts were recorded for this clonotype. The V gene is TRBV12-3 or TRBV12-4, the J gene TRBJ1-1, with no clear D. This CDR3 has 12 amino acids. Trimming shortened V by 3 bases and J by 6 bases, and 8 bases separated the two germline ends. For the CDR3, the DNA is TGTGCCAGCAGTTTTCTGGCCGCTGAAGCTTTCTTT. This sequence encodes CASSFLAAEAFF.

This clonotype was recorded many times. The rearrangement joins TRBV24-1 to TRBJ2-3, with D maybe TRBD2 (5 bases). The CDR3 extends over 16 amino acids. The germline gives CDR1 KGHDR, CDR2 SFDVKD. The V gene lost 6 bases and the J gene lost 2 bases, with 17 bases spanning the gap. CDR3 bases: TGTGCCACCAGTATCACGAGAGCGGACCACACAGATACGCAGTATTTT. Protein sequence: CATSITRADHTDTQYF.

The chain joins TRBV28 to TRBJ1-6, with D possibly being TRBD1 (5 bases). With 6 bases removed from V and 7 bases from J, the gap between germline ends came to 13 bases. Germline loops: CDR1 MDHEN, CDR2 SYDVKM. The CDR3 runs to 14 residues. CDR3 sequence reads: CASSQGKGNSPLHF. For the CDR3, the DNA is TGTGCCAGCAGCCAGGGAAAGGGGAATTCACCCCTCCACTTT.